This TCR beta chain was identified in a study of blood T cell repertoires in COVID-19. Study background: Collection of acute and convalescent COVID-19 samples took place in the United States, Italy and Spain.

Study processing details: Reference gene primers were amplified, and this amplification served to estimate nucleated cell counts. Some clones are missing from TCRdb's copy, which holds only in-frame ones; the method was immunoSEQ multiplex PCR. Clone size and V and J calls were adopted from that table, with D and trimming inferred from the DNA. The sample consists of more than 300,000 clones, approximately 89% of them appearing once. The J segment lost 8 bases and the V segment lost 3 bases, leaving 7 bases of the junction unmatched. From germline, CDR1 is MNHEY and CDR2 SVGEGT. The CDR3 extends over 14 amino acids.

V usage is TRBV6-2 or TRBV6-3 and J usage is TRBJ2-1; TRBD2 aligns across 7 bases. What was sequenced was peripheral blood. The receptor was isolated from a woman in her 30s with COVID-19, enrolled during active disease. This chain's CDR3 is CASSYWLAGDEQFF. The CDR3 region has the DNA TGTGCCAGCAGTTATTGGTTAGCGGGCGATGAGCAGTTCTTC.